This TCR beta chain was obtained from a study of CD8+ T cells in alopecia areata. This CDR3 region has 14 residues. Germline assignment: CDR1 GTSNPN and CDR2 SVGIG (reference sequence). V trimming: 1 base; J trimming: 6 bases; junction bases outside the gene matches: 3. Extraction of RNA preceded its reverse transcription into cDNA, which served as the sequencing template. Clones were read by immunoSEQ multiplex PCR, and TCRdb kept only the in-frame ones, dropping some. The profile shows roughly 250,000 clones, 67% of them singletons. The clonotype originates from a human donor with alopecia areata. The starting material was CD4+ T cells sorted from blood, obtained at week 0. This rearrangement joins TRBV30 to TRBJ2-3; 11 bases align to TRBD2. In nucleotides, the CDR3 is TGTGCCTGGAGTGGGACTAGCGGGTTGGATACGCAGTATTTT. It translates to CAWSGTSGLDTQYF.